This T cell receptor beta chain stems from a study of control samples from healthy donors and cancer patients. V lost 4 bases, J lost 0 bases, and 4 bases stayed unmatched. This CDR3 has 16 amino acids. Germline CDR1 reads SGHRS; CDR2 reads YFSETQ. Some clones are missing from TCRdb's copy, which holds only in-frame ones; the method was immunoSEQ multiplex PCR. This repertoire shows roughly 130,000 clones, over 75% found once; its top ten account for more than 2%. This TCR was sampled from a man between 18 and 35 years old in good health. The rearrangement links TRBV5-1 to TRBJ2-7; 13 bases fit TRBD2. Input material: blood. CDR3 in amino acids: CASSRTSGSGSYEQYV. The CDR3 DNA follows: TGCGCCAGCAGCCGGACTAGCGGGAGCGGCTCCTACGAGCAGTACGTC.